The clone carrying this T cell receptor (beta chain) was detected only a few times. Its target is unknown. Recipients boosted at about 4 weeks or about 12 weeks are pooled. CDR1 and CDR2 from the germline V gene are SGHRS and YFSETQ. This CDR3 is 14 amino acids long. V lost 4 bases to trimming and J lost 6 bases; unmatched junction nucleotides: 5. These data come from a study of T cell responses to AZD1222 COVID-19 vaccine. Findings and limits, study-wide: There were repertoire samples only from the period after the peak T cell response. Among the donors, most were white British and more were female, and clonal diversity was possibly underestimated. Researchers report vaccine-associated CD4 TCRs spanning spike, with dominance at 160-218 and 743-854.

Sequenced by immunoSEQ multiplex PCR; TCRdb stores in-frame clones only, minus some. The data contain 150,000 to 200,000 clones, approximately 90% of them singletons. This TCR derives from an adult who received the AZD1222 COVID-19 vaccine. Sequencing used peripheral blood, obtained 28 days after the second AZD1222 dose. This chain uses TRBV5-1 with TRBJ1-3; TRBD1 aligns across 9 bases. In DNA, the CDR3 is TGCGCCAGCAGCCGGGACAGGGCCGAAAACACCATATATTTT. Protein product: CASSRDRAENTIYF. The variable domain in full, with the rest retrieved from reference TRBV5-1 and TRBJ1-3, is KAGVTQTPRYLIKTRGQQVTLSCSPISGHRSVSWYQQTPGQGLQFLFEYFSETQRNKGNFPGRFSGRQFSNSRSEMNVSTLELGDSALYLCASSRDRAENTIYFGEGSWLTVV.